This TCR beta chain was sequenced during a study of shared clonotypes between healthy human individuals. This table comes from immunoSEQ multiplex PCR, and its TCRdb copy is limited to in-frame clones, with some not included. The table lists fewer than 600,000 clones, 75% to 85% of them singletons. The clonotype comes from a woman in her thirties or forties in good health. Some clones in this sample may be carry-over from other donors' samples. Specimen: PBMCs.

CDR3 DNA: TGTGCCAGCGGGACGCGACAAGGAAAACTGTTTTTT. Its protein is CASGTRQGKLFF. This chain links TRBV28 with TRBJ1-4, with D possibly TRBD1 on 5 matching bases. V lost 8 bases, J lost 10 bases, and 14 bases lay in between. Germline CDR1 MDHEN, CDR2 SYDVKM. This CDR3 region has 12 residues.